These 21 T cell receptor beta chains were sequenced from one sample in a study of T cell changes during pregnancy in multiple sclerosis. Generated by immunoSEQ multiplex PCR, the TCRdb table keeps only in-frame clones and is missing some. The profile shows 25,000 to 35,000 clones, 89% of them singletons. Sample: CD8+ T cells from peripheral blood mononuclear cells, taken in the second trimester of pregnancy. Receptor source: a female donor with multiple sclerosis, enrolled in a pregnancy study.

The rearrangement joins TRBV7-9 to TRBJ2-3, with a possible D match to TRBD2 (6 bases). The germline V gene encodes CDR1 SEHNR and CDR2 FQNEAQ (reference sequence). This CDR3 is built from 15 residues. Trimming removed 4 bases at V and 4 bases at J, with 15 bases between. Written as DNA, the CDR3 is TGTGCCAGCAGCTCGCCCGGGACTCTAGCAGATACGCAGTATTTT. It is translated as CASSSPGTLADTQYF.

This chain joins TRBV15 and TRBJ2-3; the D gene is possibly TRBD2 (5 bases). Trimming took 3 bases from V and 0 from J, leaving 19 bases between them. This CDR3 region has 18 residues. Germline V gene sequence: CDR1 LNHNV, CDR2 YYDKDF (reference sequence). The chain's CDR3 is CATSRISSLRGSTDTQYF. In nucleotides, the CDR3 is TGTGCCACCAGCAGGATCAGTTCGTTACGGGGTAGCACAGATACGCAGTATTTT.

The chain combines TRBV7-9 with TRBJ2-7; D not certain. Germline values: CDR1 SEHNR, CDR2 FQNEAQ (reference sequence). V was clipped by 5 bases and J by 2 bases, with 13 bases between them. The CDR3 loop spans 14 amino acids. Here the CDR3 reads CASSQESRTYEQYF. Here the CDR3 DNA reads TGTGCCAGCAGCCAAGAGTCGCGGACCTACGAGCAGTACTTC.

This clone was picked up a small number of times. The chain has TRBV27 and TRBJ2-1; D remains unclear. This CDR3 comprises 14 residues. V lost 3 bases to trimming and J lost 4 bases, with 10 bases between them. Per germline, CDR1 MNHEY and CDR2 SMNVEV (reference sequence). CDR3 loop: CASSLTSVYNEQFF. CDR3 nucleotide sequence: TGTGCCAGCAGTTTGACATCAGTTTACAATGAGCAGTTCTTC.

The gene calls are TRBV6-1 and TRBJ2-1, with 10 nucleotides matching TRBD2. This CDR3 comprises 15 residues. V lost 6 bases to trimming and J lost 4 bases; unmatched junction nucleotides: 6. Germline lookup yields CDR1 MNHNS and CDR2 SASEGT. The CDR3 DNA follows: TGTGCCAGCAGCAACAGCGGGGGGGAATACAATGAGCAGTTCTTC. Translated, it gives CASSNSGGEYNEQFF.

The V and J genes are TRBV7-8 and TRBJ1-5; 8 bases agree with TRBD1. CDR1 and CDR2 from the germline V gene are SGHVS and FQNEAQ. This CDR3 has 14 residues. After removal of 4 bases from V and 7 bases from J, the junction contained 6 bases not matched to a gene. The chain's CDR3 is CASSSRQGKQPQHF. CDR3 in DNA: TGTGCCAGCAGCTCCCGACAGGGGAAACAGCCCCAGCATTTT.

In its sample, this clone was seen once. This chain links TRBV27 with TRBJ1-4; 8 bases are a match to TRBD1. Trimming at V came to 6 bases and at J to 8 bases, leaving 11 bases not matched to a gene. Germline V lookup: CDR1 MNHEY, CDR2 SMNVEV (reference sequence). The CDR3 covers 15 residues. The CDR3 spells CASSRRQGTSEKLFF. The CDR3 region has the DNA TGTGCCAGCAGCCGTAGACAGGGGACGTCCGAAAAACTGTTTTTT.

The rearrangement joins TRBV5-6 to TRBJ2-7; tentatively, D is TRBD1 (5 bases). The CDR3 runs to 14 residues. Germline assignment: CDR1 SGHDT and CDR2 YYEEEE. Trimming stripped 0 bases from V and 2 bases from J, with 9 bases between. CDR3 DNA sequence: TGTGCCAGCAGCTTGGATGCAGGGCCCTACGAGCAGTACTTC. It codes for CASSLDAGPYEQYF.

This clone was picked up one time. The V and J genes are TRBV7-8 and TRBJ1-4, with D possibly TRBD1 on 6 matching bases. V was pared by 2 bases and J by 5 bases, with 21 bases between. The germline V gene encodes CDR1 SGHVS and CDR2 FQNEAQ. The CDR3 is made up of 18 amino acids. This CDR3 reads CASSLHVRLGARNEKLFF. The CDR3 region has the DNA TGTGCCAGCAGCTTACACGTCAGGTTGGGGGCTCGAAATGAAAAACTGTTTTTT. The full variable domain, completed using reference TRBV7-8 and TRBJ1-4, is GAGVSQSPRYKVAKRGQDVALRCDPISGHVSLFWYQQALGQGPEFLTYFQNEAQLDKSGLPSDRFFAERPEGSVSTLKIQRTQQEDSAVYLCASSLHVRLGARNEKLFFGSGTQLSVL.

This chain links TRBV7-9 with TRBJ1-3; 7 nucleotides align to TRBD1. The CDR3 has 17 residues. Per germline, CDR1 SEHNR and CDR2 FQNEAQ (reference sequence). V lost 5 bases and J lost 0; bases outside the gene matches: 10. The CDR3 region has the DNA TGTGCCAGCAGCCTGCTAACAGGGGCCCCCTCTGGAAACACCATATATTTT. This encodes CASSLLTGAPSGNTIYF.

In its sample, this clone was seen once. The chain has TRBV28 and TRBJ2-1, with D possibly matching TRBD2 (7 bases). Trimming removed 7 bases at V and 9 bases at J, with 13 bases between. This CDR3 is 12 amino acids long. From germline, CDR1 is MDHEN and CDR2 SYDVKM. The CDR3 spells CASTKGGIEQFF. Here the CDR3 DNA reads TGTGCCAGCACCAAGGGGGGGATTGAGCAGTTCTTC.

The CDR3 sequence: CASSDAGTGDQPQHF. CDR3 sequence (DNA): TGTGCCAGCAGTGATGCCGGGACAGGCGATCAGCCCCAGCATTTT. The chain joins TRBV2 to TRBJ1-5; TRBD1 agrees at 8 bases. J lost 5 bases, V lost 3 bases, and 6 bases had no gene match. The CDR3 length is 15 residues. Germline values: CDR1 SNHLY, CDR2 FYNNEI.

The V gene is TRBV5-1, the J gene TRBJ2-7; a possible D gene is TRBD2 (5 bases). Trimming removed 2 bases at V and 9 bases at J, with 12 bases between. The CDR3 loop spans 12 amino acids. CDR1 and CDR2 (germline): SGHRS, YFSETQ. CDR3 protein: CASSLEGRLQYF. For the CDR3, the DNA is TGCGCCAGCAGCTTAGAGGGCAGGCTGCAGTACTTC.

This rearrangement joins TRBV7-6 to TRBJ2-1, with TRBD2 as a possible D gene (6 bases). Germline V gene data show CDR1 as SGHVS and CDR2 as FNYEAQ. This CDR3 region has 13 residues. V gave up 3 bases and J gave up 7 bases, with 10 bases separating them. The CDR3 sequence: CASSFGSGNEQFF. The CDR3 DNA reads TGTGCCAGCAGCTTCGGGAGTGGGAATGAGCAGTTCTTC. The full variable domain, its missing parts supplied by reference TRBV7-6 and TRBJ2-1, is GAGVSQSPRYKVTKRGQDVALRCDPISGHVSLYWYRQALGQGPEFLTYFNYEAQQDKSGLPNDRFSAERPEGSISTLTIQRTEQRDSAMYRCASSFGSGNEQFFGPGTRLTVL.

The chain uses TRBV7-8 and TRBJ2-7; possibly TRBD1 for D (5 bases). V dropped 2 bases and J dropped 6 bases, with 11 bases sitting between them. The CDR3 runs 13 residues. In germline, CDR1 is SGHVS, CDR2 FQNEAQ. The chain's CDR3 is CASSLRAGIEQYF. The CDR3 nucleotides read TGTGCCAGCAGCTTAAGGGCAGGGATCGAGCAGTACTTC.

The rearrangement joins TRBV11-2 to TRBJ2-1; D may be TRBD2 (5 bases). The CDR3 spans 15 residues. The V gene lost 1 base and the J gene lost 0 bases, with 7 bases spanning the gap. Germline V gene data show CDR1 as SGHAT and CDR2 as FQNNGV. The chain's CDR3 is CASSLVRDSYNEQFF. DNA of the CDR3: TGTGCCAGCAGCTTAGTCCGGGACTCCTACAATGAGCAGTTCTTC.

The chain recombines TRBV27 with TRBJ1-1; D perhaps matches TRBD1 (6 bases). Germline loops: CDR1 MNHEY, CDR2 SMNVEV (reference sequence). V lost 3 bases and J lost 2, with 16 bases in between. There are 16 residues in the CDR3. The CDR3 protein is CASSLFRVRGNTEAFF. The CDR3 bases are TGTGCCAGCAGTTTGTTCCGCGTCAGGGGTAACACTGAAGCTTTCTTT.

This chain joins TRBV4-1 and TRBJ2-7; no clear D gene. The length of the CDR3 is 15 residues. CDR1 is MGHRA, CDR2 YSYEKL, per germline. V was trimmed by 4 bases and J by 4 bases, leaving 17 bases between them. The CDR3 DNA follows: TGCGCCAGCAGCCTCCAGGTAGATAAACCTTACGAGCAGTACTTC. It specifies CASSLQVDKPYEQYF.

This clone has only one observation. The chain uses TRBV4-1 and TRBJ2-7; 7 bases align to TRBD1. The CDR3 runs to 15 residues. V lost 1 base and J lost 3; bases outside the gene matches: 6. CDR1 and CDR2 (germline): MGHRA, YSYEKL. The CDR3 DNA reads as TGCGCCAGCAGCCAAGTCGTCGGGACAGACTACGAGCAGTACTTC. As protein: CASSQVVGTDYEQYF.

The rearrangement uses TRBV28 and TRBJ1-1; TRBD1 agrees at 7 bases. This CDR3 has 13 amino acids. V lost 6 bases to trimming and J lost 5 bases; unmatched junction nucleotides: 6. Per the germline V gene, CDR1 is MDHEN and CDR2 is SYDVKM. The CDR3 DNA reads as TGTGCCAGCAGGCAGGGACAGCTAACTGAAGCTTTCTTT. This translates into CASRQGQLTEAFF. Filled out from reference TRBV28 and TRBJ1-1, the complete variable domain reads DVKVTQSSRYLVKRTGEKVFLECVQDMDHENMFWYRQDPGLGLRLIYFSYDVKMKEKGDIPEGYSVSREKKERFSLILESASTNQTSMYLCASRQGQLTEAFFGQGTRLTVV.

For the CDR3, the DNA is TGTGCCACCAGCACCTTACCCGGAGGGACTGAAGCTTTCTTT. This encodes CATSTLPGGTEAFF. The V and J genes are TRBV15 and TRBJ1-1; no reliable D call. This CDR3 has 14 residues. The ends were cut back, 4 bases at V and 5 bases at J, with 14 bases in the middle. CDR1 LNHNV and CDR2 YYDKDF come from the germline V gene (reference sequence). Based on the CDR3 plus reference TRBV15 and TRBJ1-1, the full variable domain is DAMVIQNPRYQVTQFGKPVTLSCSQTLNHNVMYWYQQKSSQAPKLLFHYYDKDFNNEADTPDNFQSRRPNTSFCFLDIRSPGLGDTAMYLCATSTLPGGTEAFFGQGTRLTVV.